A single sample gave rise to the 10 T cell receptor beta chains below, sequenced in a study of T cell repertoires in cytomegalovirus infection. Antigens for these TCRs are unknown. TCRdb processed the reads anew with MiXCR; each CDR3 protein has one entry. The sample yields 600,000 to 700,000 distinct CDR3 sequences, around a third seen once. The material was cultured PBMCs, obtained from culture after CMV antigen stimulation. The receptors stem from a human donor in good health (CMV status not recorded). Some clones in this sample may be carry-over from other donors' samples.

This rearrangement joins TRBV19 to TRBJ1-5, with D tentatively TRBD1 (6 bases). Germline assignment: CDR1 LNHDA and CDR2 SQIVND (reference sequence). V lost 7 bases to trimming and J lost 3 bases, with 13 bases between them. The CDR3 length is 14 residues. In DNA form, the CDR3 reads TGTGCCAGTACCCAAGGACAGTCCAATCAGCCCCAGCATTTT. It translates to CASTQGQSNQPQHF. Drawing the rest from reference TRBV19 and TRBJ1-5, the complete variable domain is DGGITQSPKYLFRKEGQNVTLSCEQNLNHDAMYWYRQDPGQGLRLIYYSQIVNDFQKGDIAEGYSVSREKKESFPLTVTSAQKNPTAFYLCASTQGQSNQPQHFGDGTRLSIL.

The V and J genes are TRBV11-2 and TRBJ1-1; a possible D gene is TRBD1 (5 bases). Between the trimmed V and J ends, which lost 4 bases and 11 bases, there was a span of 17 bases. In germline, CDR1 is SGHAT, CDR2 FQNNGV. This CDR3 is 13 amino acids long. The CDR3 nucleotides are TGTGCCAGCAGCTCCGGGACTGGGGCCTCGGCTTTCTTT. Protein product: CASSSGTGASAFF.

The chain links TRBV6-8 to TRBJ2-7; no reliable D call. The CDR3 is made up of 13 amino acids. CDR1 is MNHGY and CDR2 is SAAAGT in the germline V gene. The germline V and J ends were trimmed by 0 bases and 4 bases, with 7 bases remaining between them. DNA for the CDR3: TGTGCCAGCAGTTACTCCCGGCGGTACGAGCAGTACTTC. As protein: CASSYSRRYEQYF.

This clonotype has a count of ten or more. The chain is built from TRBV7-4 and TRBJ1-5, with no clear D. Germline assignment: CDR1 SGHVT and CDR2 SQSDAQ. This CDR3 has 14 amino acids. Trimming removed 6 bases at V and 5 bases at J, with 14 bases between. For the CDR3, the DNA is TGTGCCAGCAGTCACGCCCGGGGTCATCAGCCCCAGCATTTT. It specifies CASSHARGHQPQHF.

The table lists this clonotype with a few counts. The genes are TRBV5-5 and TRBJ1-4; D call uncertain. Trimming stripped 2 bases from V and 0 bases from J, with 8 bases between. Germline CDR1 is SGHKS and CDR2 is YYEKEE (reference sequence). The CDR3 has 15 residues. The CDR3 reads CASSFAYATNEKLFF. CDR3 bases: TGTGCCAGCAGCTTCGCTTATGCAACTAATGAAAAACTGTTTTTT.

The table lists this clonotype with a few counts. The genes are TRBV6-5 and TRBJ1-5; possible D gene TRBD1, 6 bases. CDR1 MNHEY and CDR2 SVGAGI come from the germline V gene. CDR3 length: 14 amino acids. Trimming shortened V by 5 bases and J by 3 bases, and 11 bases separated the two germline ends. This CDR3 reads CASSRTGPNQPQHF. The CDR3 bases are TGTGCCAGCAGTCGAACAGGGCCCAATCAGCCCCAGCATTTT.

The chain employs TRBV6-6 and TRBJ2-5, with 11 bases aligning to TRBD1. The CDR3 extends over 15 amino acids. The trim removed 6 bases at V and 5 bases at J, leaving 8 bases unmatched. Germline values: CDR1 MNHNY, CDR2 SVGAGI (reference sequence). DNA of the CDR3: TGTGCCAGCAGAGCCCGGGACAGGGGGGGTGAGACCCAGTACTTC. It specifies CASRARDRGGETQYF.

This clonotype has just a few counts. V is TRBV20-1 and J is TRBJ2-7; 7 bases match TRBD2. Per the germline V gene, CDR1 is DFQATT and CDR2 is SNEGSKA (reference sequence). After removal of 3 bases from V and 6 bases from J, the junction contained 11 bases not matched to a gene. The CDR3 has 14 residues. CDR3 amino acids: CSASLAGERREQYF. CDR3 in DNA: TGCAGTGCTAGCTTGGCGGGAGAAAGACGCGAGCAGTACTTC.

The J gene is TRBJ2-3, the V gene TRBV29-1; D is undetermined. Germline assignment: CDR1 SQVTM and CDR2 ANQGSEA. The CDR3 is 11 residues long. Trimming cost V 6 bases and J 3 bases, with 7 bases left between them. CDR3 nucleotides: TGCAGCGTCGCTGGGACAGATACGCAGTATTTT. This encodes CSVAGTDTQYF.

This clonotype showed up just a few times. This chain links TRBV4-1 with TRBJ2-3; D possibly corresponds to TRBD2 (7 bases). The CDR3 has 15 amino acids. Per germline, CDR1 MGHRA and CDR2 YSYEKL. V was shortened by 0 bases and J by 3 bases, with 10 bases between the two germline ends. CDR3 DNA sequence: TGCGCCAGCAGCCAAGAGGGGGGGGCTACAGATACGCAGTATTTT. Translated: CASSQEGGATDTQYF.